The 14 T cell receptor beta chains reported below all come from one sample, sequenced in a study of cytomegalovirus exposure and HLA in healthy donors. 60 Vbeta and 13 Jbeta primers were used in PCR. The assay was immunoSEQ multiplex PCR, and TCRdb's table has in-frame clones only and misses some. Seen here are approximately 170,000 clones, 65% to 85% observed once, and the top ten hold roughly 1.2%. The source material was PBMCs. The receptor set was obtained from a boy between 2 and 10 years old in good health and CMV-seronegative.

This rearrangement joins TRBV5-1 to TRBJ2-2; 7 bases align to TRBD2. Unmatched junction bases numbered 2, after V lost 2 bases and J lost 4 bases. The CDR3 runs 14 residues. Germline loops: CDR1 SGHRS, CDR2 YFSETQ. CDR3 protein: CASSFSGGTGELFF. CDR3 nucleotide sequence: TGCGCCAGCAGCTTTTCGGGGGGCACCGGGGAGCTGTTTTTT. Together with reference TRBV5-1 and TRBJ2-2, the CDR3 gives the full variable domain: KAGVTQTPRYLIKTRGQQVTLSCSPISGHRSVSWYQQTPGQGLQFLFEYFSETQRNKGNFPGRFSGRQFSNSRSEMNVSTLELGDSALYLCASSFSGGTGELFFGEGSRLTVL.

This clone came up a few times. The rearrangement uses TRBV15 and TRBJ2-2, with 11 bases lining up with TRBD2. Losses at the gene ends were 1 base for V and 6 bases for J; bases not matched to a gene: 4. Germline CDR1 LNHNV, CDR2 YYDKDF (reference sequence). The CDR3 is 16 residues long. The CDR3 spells CATSRGSGRASGELFF. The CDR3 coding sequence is TGTGCCACCAGCAGAGGTAGCGGGAGGGCCTCCGGGGAGCTGTTTTTT.

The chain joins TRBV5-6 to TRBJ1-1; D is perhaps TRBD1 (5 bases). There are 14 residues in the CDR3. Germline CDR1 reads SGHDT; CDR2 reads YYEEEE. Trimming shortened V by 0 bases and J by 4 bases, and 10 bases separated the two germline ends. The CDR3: CASSLALGGTEAFF. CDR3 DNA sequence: TGTGCCAGCAGCTTGGCCTTGGGGGGCACTGAAGCTTTCTTT.

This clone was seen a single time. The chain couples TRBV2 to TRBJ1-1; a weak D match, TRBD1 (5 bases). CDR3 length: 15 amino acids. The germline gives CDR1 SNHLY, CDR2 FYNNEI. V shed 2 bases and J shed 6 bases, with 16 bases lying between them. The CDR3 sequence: CASSESGGSGAEAFF. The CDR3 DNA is TGTGCCAGCAGTGAATCGGGGGGTTCGGGCGCTGAAGCTTTCTTT.

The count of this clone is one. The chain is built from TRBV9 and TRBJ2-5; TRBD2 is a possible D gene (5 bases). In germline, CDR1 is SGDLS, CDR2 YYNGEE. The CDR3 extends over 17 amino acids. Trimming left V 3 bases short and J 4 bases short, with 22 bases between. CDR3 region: CASSEGDLNTNRETQYF. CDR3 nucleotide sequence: TGTGCCAGCAGCGAGGGAGACCTAAACACTAATAGAGAGACCCAGTACTTC.

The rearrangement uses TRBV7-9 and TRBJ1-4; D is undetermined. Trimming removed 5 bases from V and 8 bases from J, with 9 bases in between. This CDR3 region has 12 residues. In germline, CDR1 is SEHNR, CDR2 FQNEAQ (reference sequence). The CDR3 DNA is TGTGCCAGCAGCGTTAGAGGGGAAAAACTGTTTTTT. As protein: CASSVRGEKLFF.

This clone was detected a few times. CDR3 nucleotide sequence: TGTGCCAGCAGCCTCAATCGTGGGCCCCGGGAGCAGTACGTC. This sequence encodes CASSLNRGPREQYV. V and J are TRBV11-2 and TRBJ2-7; D ambiguous. The CDR3 spans 14 residues. Per germline, CDR1 SGHAT and CDR2 FQNNGV. Trimming removed 5 bases from V and 7 bases from J, with 18 bases in between.

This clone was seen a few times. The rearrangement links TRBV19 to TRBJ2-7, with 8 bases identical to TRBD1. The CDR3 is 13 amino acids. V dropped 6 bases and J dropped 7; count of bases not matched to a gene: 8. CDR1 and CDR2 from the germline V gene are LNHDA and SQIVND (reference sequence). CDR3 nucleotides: TGTGCCAGTAGCCGCGGACAGGGTAGGGAGCAGTACGTC. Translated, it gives CASSRGQGREQYV.

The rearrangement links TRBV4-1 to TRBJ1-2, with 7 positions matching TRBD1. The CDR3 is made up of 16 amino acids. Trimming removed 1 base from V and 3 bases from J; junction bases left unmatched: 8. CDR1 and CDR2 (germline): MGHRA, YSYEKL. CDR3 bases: TGCGCCAGCAGCCAAGCCCCCGACAGGGAGTACTATGGCTACACCTTC. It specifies CASSQAPDREYYGYTF.

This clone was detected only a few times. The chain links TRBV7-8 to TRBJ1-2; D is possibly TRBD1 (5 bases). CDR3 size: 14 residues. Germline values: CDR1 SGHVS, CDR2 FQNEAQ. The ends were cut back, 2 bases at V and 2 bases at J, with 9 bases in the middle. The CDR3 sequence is CASSLTAGNYGYTF. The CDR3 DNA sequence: TGTGCCAGCAGCTTAACCGCAGGGAACTATGGCTACACCTTC.

CDR3 sequence reads: CASSQDSTSGRDEQFF. In DNA, the CDR3 is TGCGCCAGCAGCCAAGATTCAACTAGCGGGAGGGACGAGCAGTTCTTC. J is TRBJ2-1 and V is TRBV4-3; 13 positions match TRBD2. Germline V gene sequence: CDR1 LGHNA, CDR2 YSLEER. This CDR3 spans 16 amino acids. V gave up 0 bases and J gave up 10 bases; unmatched junction bases: 6.

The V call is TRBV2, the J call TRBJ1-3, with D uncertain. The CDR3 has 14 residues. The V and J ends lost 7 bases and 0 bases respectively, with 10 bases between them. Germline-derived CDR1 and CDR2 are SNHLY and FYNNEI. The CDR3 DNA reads TGTGCCAGCAAGACGGGAAGCTCTGGAAACACCATATATTTT. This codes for CASKTGSSGNTIYF.

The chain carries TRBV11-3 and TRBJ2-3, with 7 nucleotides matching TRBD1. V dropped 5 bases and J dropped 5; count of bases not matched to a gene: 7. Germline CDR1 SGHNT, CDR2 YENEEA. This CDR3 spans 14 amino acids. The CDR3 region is CASSLQGLGDTQYF. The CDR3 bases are TGTGCCAGCAGCCTACAGGGGTTGGGAGATACGCAGTATTTT.

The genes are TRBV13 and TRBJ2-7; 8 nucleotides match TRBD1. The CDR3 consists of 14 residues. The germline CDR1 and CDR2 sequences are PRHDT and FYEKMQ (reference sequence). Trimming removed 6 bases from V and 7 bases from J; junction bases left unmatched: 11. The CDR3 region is CASRFGRGLREQYV. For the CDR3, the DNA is TGTGCCAGCAGGTTCGGCAGGGGGCTAAGGGAGCAGTACGTC.